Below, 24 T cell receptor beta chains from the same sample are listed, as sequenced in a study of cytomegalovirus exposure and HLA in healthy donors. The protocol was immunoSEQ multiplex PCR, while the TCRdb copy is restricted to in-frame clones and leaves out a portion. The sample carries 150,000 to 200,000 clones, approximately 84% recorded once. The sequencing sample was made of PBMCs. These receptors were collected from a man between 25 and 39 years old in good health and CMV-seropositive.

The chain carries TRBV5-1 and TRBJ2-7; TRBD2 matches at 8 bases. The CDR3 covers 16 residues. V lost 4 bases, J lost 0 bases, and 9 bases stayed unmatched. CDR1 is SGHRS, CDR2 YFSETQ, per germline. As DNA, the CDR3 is TGCGCCAGCAGCCCGTTAGCGGGGCGTAACTCCTACGAGCAGTACTTC. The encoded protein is CASSPLAGRNSYEQYF.

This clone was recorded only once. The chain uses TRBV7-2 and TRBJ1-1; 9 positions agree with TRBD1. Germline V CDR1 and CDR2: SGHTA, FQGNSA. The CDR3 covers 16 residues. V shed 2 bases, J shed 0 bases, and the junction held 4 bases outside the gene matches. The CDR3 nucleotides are TGTGCCAGCAGCTTATTTTGGACAGGGGTGAACACTGAAGCTTTCTTT. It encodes CASSLFWTGVNTEAFF.

CDR3 coding DNA: TGTGCCAGCAGCTTGGGAAGAAGCGGCACTGAAGCTTTCTTT. Amino acid sequence: CASSLGRSGTEAFF. The chain uses TRBV5-4 and TRBJ1-1; no firm D call. The CDR3 is made up of 14 amino acids. V lost 0 bases and J 4 bases, leaving 10 bases between the germline ends. In germline, CDR1 is SGHNT, CDR2 YYREEE (reference sequence).

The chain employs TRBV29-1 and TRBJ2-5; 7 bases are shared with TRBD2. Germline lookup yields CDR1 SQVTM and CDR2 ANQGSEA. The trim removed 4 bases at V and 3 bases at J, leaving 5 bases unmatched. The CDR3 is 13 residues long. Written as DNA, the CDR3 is TGCAGCGTTGCAGCGCGGGGGAAAGAGACCCAGTACTTC. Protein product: CSVAARGKETQYF. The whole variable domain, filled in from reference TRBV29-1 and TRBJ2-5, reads SAVISQKPSRDICQRGTSLTIQCQVDSQVTMMFWYRQQPGQSLTLIATANQGSEATYESGFVIDKFPISRPNLTFSTLTVSNMSPEDSSIYLCSVAARGKETQYFGPGTRLLVL.

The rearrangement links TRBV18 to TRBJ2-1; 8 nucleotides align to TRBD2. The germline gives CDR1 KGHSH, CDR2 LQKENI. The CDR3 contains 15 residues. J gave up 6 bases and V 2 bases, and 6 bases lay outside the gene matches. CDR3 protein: CASSPTSGFGNEQFF. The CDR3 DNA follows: TGTGCCAGCTCACCAACTAGCGGCTTCGGCAATGAGCAGTTCTTC. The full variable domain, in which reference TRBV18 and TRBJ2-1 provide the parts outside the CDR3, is NAGVMQNPRHLVRRRGQEARLRCSPMKGHSHVYWYRQLPEEGLKFMVYLQKENIIDESGMPKERFSAEFPKEGPSILRIQQVVRGDSAAYFCASSPTSGFGNEQFFGPGTRLTVL.

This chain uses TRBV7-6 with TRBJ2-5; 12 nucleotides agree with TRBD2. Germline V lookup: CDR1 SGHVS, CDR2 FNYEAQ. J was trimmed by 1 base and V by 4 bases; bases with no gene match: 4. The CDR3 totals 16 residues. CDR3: CASSWSSGGAQETQYF. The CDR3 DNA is TGTGCCAGCAGCTGGTCTAGCGGGGGGGCCCAAGAGACCCAGTACTTC.

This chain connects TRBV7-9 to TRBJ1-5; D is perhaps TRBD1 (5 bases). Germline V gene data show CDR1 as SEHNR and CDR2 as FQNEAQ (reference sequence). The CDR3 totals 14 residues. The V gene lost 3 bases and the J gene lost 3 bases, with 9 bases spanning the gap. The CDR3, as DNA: TGTGCCAGCAGCTTCGGGGGAGCCAATCAGCCCCAGCATTTT. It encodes CASSFGGANQPQHF.

The CDR3 coding sequence is TGTGCCAGCAGCTCCCGACTAGCGGGGGGGCTTGAGTACAATGAGCAGTTCTTC. It codes for CASSSRLAGGLEYNEQFF. J is TRBJ2-1 and V is TRBV7-9; 14 bases agree with TRBD2. This CDR3 has 18 amino acids. J was trimmed by 4 bases and V by 4 bases; bases with no gene match: 9. In germline, CDR1 is SEHNR, CDR2 FQNEAQ (reference sequence).

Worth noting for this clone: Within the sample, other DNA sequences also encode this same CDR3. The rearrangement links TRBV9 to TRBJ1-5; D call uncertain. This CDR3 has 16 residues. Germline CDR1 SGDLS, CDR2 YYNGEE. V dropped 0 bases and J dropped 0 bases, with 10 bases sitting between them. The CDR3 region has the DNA TGTGCCAGCAGCGTAGGTGCGGATTATAGCAATCAGCCCCAGCATTTT. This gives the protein CASSVGADYSNQPQHF.

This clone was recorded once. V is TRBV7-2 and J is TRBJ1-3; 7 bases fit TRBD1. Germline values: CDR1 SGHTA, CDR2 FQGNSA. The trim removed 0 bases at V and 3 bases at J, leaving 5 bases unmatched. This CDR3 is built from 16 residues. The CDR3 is CASSLARQGLGNTIYF. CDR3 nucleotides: TGTGCCAGCAGCTTAGCGCGACAGGGACTTGGAAACACCATATATTTT.

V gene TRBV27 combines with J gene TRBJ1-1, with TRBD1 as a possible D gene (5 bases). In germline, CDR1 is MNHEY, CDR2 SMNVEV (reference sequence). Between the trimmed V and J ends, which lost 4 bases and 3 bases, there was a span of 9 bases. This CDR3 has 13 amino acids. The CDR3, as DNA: TGTGCCAGCAGTTACGGGGGGTACACTGAAGCTTTCTTT. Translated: CASSYGGYTEAFF.

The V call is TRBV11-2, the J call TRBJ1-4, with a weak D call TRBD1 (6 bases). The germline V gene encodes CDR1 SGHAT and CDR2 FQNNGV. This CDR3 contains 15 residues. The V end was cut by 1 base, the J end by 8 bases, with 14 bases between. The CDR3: CASSLAQGKWEKLFF. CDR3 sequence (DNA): TGTGCCAGCAGCTTAGCTCAGGGGAAGTGGGAAAAACTGTTTTTT.

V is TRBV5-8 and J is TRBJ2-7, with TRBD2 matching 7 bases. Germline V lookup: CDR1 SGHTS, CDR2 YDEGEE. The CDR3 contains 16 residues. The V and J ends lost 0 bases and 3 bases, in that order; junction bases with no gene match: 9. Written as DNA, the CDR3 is TGTGCCAGCAGCTTGGAAGGAGTGGGGGGGTACTACGAGCAGTACTTC. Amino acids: CASSLEGVGGYYEQYF. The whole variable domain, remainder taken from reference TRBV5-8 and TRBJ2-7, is EAGVTQSPTHLIKTRGQQATLRCSPISGHTSVYWYQQALGLGLQFLLWYDEGEERNRGNFPPRFSGRQFPNYSSELNVNALELEDSALYLCASSLEGVGGYYEQYFGPGTRLTVT.

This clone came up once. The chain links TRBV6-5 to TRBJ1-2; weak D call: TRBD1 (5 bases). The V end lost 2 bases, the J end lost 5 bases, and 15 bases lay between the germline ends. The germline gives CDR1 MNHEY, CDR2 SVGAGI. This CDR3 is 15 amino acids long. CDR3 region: CASSYPRQGIYGYTF. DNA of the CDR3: TGTGCCAGCAGTTACCCACGTCAGGGTATATATGGCTACACCTTC.

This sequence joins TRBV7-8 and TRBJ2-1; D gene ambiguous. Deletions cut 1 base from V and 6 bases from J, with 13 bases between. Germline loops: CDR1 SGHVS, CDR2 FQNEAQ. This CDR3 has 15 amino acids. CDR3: CASSLESLPTNEQFF. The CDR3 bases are TGTGCCAGCAGCTTAGAGTCCCTACCCACCAATGAGCAGTTCTTC.

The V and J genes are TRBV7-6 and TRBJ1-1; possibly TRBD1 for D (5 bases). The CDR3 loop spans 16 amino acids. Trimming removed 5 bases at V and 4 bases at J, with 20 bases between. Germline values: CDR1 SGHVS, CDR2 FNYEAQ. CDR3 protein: CASSRSGGAVSTEAFF. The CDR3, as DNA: TGTGCCAGCAGCCGTTCGGGGGGAGCTGTCAGCACTGAAGCTTTCTTT.

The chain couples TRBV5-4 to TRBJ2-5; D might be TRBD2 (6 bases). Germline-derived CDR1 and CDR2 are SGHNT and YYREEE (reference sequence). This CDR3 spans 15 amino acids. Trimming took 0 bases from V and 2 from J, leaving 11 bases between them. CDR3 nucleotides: TGTGCCAGCAGCTTGGCGGGGGTTAATCAAGAGACCCAGTACTTC. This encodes CASSLAGVNQETQYF. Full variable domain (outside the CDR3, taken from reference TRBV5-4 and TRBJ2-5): ETGVTQSPTHLIKTRGQQVTLRCSSQSGHNTVSWYQQALGQGPQFIFQYYREEENGRGNFPPRFSGLQFPNYSSELNVNALELDDSALYLCASSLAGVNQETQYFGPGTRLLVL.

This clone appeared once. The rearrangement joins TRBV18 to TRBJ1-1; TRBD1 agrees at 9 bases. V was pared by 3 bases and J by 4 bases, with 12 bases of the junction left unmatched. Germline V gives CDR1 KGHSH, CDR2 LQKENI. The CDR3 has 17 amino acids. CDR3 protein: CASSPSRQGVGGTEAFF. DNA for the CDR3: TGTGCCAGCTCACCCAGTCGACAGGGGGTTGGCGGCACTGAAGCTTTCTTT.

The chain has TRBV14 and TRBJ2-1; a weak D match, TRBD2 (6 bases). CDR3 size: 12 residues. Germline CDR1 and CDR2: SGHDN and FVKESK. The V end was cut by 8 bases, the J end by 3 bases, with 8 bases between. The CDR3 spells CASRGYYNEQFF. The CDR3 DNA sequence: TGTGCCAGCCGGGGGTACTACAATGAGCAGTTCTTC.

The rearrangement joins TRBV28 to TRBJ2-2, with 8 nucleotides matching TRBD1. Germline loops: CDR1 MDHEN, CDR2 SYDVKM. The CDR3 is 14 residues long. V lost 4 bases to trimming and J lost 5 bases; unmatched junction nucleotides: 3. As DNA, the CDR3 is TGTGCCAGCAGTTGGACAGGGAGTACCGGGGAGCTGTTTTTT. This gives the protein CASSWTGSTGELFF.

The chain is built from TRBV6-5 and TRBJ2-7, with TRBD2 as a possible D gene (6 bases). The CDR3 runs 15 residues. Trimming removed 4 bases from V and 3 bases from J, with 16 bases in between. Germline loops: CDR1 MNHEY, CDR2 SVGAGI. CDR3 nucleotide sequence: TGTGCCAGCAGTTCCTTAAGGGGACTGAACTACGAGCAGTACTTC. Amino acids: CASSSLRGLNYEQYF.

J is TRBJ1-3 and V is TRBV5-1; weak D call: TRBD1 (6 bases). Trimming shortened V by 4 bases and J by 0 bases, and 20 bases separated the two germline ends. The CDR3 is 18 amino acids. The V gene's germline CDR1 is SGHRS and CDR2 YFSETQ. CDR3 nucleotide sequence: TGCGCCAGCAGCCCCGGGTTGGGGCAAGGGGGCTCTGGAAACACCATATATTTT. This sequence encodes CASSPGLGQGGSGNTIYF. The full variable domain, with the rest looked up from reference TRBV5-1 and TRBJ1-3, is KAGVTQTPRYLIKTRGQQVTLSCSPISGHRSVSWYQQTPGQGLQFLFEYFSETQRNKGNFPGRFSGRQFSNSRSEMNVSTLELGDSALYLCASSPGLGQGGSGNTIYFGEGSWLTVV.

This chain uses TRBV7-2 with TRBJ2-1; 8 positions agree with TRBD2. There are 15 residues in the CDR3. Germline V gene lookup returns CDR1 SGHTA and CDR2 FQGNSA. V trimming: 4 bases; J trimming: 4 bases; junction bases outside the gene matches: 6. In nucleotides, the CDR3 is TGTGCCAGCAGCTGGGCGGCTAGCGGGTACAATGAGCAGTTCTTC. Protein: CASSWAASGYNEQFF.

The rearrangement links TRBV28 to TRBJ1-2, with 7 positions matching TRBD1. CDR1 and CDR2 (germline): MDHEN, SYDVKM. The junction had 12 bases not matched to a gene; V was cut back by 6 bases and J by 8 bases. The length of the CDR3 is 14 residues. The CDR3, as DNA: TGTGCCAGCAGACCTGCCGGGGACAGTTGGGGCTACACCTTC. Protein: CASRPAGDSWGYTF.